This T cell receptor (beta chain) was found in a study of response to subunit inactivated influenza vaccine. TCRdb called the RT-PCR reads again in MiXCR, with one record for every CDR3 protein. The table records 700,000 to 800,000 distinct CDR3 sequences, approximately 17% of them present only once. The CDR3 runs 17 residues. V gave up 0 bases and J gave up 1 base, with 13 bases separating them. Germline assignment: CDR1 LGHNA and CDR2 YSLEER. The chain employs TRBV4-3 and TRBJ2-1; TRBD2 might be the D (6 bases). Specimen: PBMCs from blood, collected roughly 5 days after vaccination. The TCR was taken from a man aged 45 to 65 who received an inactivated influenza vaccine. The CDR3 spells CASSQDSLGGSYNEQFF. Here the CDR3 DNA reads TGCGCCAGCAGCCAAGATTCACTCGGGGGATCCTACAATGAGCAGTTCTTC.